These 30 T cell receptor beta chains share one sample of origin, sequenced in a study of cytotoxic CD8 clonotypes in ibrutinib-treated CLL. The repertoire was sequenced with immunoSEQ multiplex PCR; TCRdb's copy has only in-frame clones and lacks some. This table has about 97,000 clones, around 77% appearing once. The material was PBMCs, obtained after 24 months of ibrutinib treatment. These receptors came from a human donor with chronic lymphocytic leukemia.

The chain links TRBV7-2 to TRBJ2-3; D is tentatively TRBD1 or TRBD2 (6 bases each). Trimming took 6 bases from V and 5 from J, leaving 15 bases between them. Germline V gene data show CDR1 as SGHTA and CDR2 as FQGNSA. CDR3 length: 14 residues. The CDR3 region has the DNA TGTGCCAGCAGACCTAGGGGGGCGGGAGATACGCAGTATTTT. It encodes CASRPRGAGDTQYF.

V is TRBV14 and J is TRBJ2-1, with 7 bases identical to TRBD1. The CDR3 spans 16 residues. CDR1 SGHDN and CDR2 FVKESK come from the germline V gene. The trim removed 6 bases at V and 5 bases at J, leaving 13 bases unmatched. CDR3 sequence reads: CASSQTKGTVNNEQFF. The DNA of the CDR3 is TGTGCCAGCAGTCAAACCAAGGGGACAGTAAACAATGAGCAGTTCTTC. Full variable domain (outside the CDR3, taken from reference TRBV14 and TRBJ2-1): EAGVTQFPSHSVIEKGQTVTLRCDPISGHDNLYWYRRVMGKEIKFLLHFVKESKQDESGMPNNRFLAERTGGTYSTLKVQPAELEDSGVYFCASSQTKGTVNNEQFFGPGTRLTVL.

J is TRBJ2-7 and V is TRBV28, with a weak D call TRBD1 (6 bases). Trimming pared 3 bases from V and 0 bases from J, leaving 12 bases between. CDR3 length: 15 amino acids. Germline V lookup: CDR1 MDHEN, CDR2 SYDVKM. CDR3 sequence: CASSLWGPSSYEQYF. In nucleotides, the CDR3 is TGTGCCAGCAGTTTGTGGGGGCCTAGCTCCTACGAGCAGTACTTC.

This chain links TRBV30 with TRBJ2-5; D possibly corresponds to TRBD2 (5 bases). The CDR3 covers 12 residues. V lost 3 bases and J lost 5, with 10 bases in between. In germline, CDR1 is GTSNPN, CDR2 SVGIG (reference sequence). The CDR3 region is CAWRGSSETQYF. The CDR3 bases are TGTGCCTGGAGGGGGAGCAGCGAGACCCAGTACTTC.

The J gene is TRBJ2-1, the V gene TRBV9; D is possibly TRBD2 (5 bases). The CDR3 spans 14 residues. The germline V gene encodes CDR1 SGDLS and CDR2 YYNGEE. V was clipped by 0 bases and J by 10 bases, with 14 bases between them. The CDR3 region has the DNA TGTGCCAGCAGCGTAGCTTGGAGGACTCAAGAGCAGTTCTTC. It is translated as CASSVAWRTQEQFF.

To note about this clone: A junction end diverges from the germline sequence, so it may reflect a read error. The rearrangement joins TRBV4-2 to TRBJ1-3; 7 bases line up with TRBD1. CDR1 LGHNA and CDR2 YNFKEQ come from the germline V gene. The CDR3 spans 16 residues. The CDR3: CASSQGQEFSGNTIYF. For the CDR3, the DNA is TGTGCCAGCAGTCAAGGACAGGAATTTTCTGGAAACACCATATATTTT.

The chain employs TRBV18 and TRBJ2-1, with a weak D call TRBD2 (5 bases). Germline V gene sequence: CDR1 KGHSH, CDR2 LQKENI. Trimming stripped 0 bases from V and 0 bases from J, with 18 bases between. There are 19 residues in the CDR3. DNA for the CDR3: TGTGCCAGCTCACCACCGCGGGTCAGTTCCCTTCTCTCCTACAATGAGCAGTTCTTC. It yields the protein CASSPPRVSSLLSYNEQFF.

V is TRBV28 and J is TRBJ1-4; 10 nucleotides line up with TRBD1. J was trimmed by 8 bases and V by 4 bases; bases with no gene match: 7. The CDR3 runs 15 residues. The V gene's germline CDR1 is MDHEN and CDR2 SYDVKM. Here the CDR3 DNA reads TGTGCCAGCAGTTCATCGGGACAGGGGAGGGAAAAACTGTTTTTT. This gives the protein CASSSSGQGREKLFF. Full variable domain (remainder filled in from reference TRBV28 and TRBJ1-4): DVKVTQSSRYLVKRTGEKVFLECVQDMDHENMFWYRQDPGLGLRLIYFSYDVKMKEKGDIPEGYSVSREKKERFSLILESASTNQTSMYLCASSSSGQGREKLFFGSGTQLSVL.

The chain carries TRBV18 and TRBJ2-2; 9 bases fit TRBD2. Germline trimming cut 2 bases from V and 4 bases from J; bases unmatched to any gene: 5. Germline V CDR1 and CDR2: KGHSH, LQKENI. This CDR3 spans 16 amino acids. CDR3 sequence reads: CASSPGLASATGELFF. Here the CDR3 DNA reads TGTGCCAGCTCACCAGGACTAGCGTCGGCCACCGGGGAGCTGTTTTTT.

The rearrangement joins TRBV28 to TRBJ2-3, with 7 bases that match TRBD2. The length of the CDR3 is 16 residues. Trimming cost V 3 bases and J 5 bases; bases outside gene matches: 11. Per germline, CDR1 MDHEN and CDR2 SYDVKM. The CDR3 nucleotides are TGTGCCAGCAGTTTCCCCCCTAGCGGCACCGGAGATACGCAGTATTTT. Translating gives CASSFPPSGTGDTQYF.

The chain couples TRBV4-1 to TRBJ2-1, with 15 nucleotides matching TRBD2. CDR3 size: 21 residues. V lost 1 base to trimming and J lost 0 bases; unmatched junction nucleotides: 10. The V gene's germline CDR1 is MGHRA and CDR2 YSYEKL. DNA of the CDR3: TGCGCCAGCAGCCAAGGACCGGGACTAGCGGGGGGCCCAAGCTCCTACAATGAGCAGTTCTTC. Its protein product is CASSQGPGLAGGPSSYNEQFF.

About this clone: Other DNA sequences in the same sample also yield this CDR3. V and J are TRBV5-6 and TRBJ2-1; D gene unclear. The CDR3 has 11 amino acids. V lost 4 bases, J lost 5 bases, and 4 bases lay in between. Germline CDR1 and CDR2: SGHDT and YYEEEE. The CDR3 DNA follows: TGTGCCAGCAGCCTGGACAATGAGCAGTTCTTC. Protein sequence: CASSLDNEQFF. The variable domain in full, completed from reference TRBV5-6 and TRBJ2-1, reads DAGVTQSPTHLIKTRGQQVTLRCSPKSGHDTVSWYQQALGQGPQFIFQYYEEEERQRGNFPDRFSGHQFPNYSSELNVNALLLGDSALYLCASSLDNEQFFGPGTRLTVL.

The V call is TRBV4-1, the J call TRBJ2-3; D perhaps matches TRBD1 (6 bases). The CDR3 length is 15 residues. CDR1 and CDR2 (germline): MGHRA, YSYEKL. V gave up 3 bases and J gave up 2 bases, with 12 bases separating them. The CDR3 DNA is TGCGCCAGCAGCCAGCTCAGGACAGCCACAGATACGCAGTATTTT. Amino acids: CASSQLRTATDTQYF.

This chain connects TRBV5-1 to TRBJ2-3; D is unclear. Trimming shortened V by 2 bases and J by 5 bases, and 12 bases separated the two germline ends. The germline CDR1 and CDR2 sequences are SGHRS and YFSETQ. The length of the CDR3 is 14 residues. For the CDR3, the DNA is TGCGCCAGCAGCTTCGGATCAATGTTAGATACGCAGTATTTT. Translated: CASSFGSMLDTQYF.

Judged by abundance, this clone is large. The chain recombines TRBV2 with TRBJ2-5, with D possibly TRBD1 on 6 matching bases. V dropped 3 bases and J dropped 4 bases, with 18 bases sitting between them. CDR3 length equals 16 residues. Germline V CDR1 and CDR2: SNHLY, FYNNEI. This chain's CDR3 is CASSDYSTGFGETQYF. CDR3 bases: TGTGCCAGCAGTGACTACAGCACAGGGTTCGGAGAGACCCAGTACTTC.

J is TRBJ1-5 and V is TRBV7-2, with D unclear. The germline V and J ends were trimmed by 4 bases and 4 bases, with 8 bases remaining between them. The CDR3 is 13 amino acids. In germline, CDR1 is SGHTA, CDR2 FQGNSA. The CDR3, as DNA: TGTGCCAGCAGCTCCCAGCGTAATCAGCCCCAGCATTTT. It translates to CASSSQRNQPQHF. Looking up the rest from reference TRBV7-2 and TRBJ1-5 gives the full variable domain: GAGVSQSPSNKVTEKGKDVELRCDPISGHTALYWYRQSLGQGLEFLIYFQGNSAPDKSGLPSDRFSAERTGGSVSTLTIQRTQQEDSAVYLCASSSQRNQPQHFGDGTRLSIL.

CDR3 sequence reads: CASSPGTGGYQPQHF. CDR3 DNA: TGTGCCAGCAGCCCCGGGACAGGGGGCTATCAGCCCCAGCATTTT. The genes are TRBV19 and TRBJ1-5; 12 bases line up with TRBD1. CDR1 is LNHDA, CDR2 SQIVND, per germline (reference sequence). V was clipped by 9 bases and J by 5 bases; unmatched bases: 8. CDR3 length: 15 amino acids.

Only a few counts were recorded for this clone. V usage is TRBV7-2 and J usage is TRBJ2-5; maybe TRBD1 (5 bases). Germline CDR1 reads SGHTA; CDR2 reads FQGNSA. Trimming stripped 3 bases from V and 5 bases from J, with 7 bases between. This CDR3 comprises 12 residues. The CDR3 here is CASSLGRETQYF. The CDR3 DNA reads TGTGCCAGCAGCTTGGGGCGCGAGACCCAGTACTTC.

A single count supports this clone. CDR3 DNA: TGCGCCAGCAGCCAAACGGGACTAGCGGGATTTGAAGAGACCCAGTACTTC. Translation: CASSQTGLAGFEETQYF. The rearrangement joins TRBV4-1 to TRBJ2-5; 13 bases line up with TRBD2. Germline V CDR1 and CDR2: MGHRA, YSYEKL. V dropped 2 bases and J dropped 3; count of bases not matched to a gene: 6. The CDR3 is 17 amino acids.

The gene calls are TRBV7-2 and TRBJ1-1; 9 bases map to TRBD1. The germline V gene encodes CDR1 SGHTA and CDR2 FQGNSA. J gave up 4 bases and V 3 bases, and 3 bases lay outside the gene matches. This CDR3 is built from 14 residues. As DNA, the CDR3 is TGTGCCAGCAGCTTTGACAGGGGGAGCACTGAAGCTTTCTTT. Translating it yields CASSFDRGSTEAFF.

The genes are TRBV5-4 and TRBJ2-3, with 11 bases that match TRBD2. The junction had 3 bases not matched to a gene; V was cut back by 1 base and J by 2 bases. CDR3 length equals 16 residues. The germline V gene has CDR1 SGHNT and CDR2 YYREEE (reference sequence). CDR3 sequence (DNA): TGTGCCAGCAGCTTGACTAGCGGGAGACCCACAGATACGCAGTATTTT. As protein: CASSLTSGRPTDTQYF.

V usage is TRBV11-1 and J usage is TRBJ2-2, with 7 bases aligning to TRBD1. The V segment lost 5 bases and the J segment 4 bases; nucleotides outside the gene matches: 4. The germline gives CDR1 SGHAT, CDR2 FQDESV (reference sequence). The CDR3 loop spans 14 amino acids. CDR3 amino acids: CASSLYRGTGELFF. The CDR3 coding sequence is TGTGCCAGCAGCCTTTACAGGGGCACCGGGGAGCTGTTTTTT.

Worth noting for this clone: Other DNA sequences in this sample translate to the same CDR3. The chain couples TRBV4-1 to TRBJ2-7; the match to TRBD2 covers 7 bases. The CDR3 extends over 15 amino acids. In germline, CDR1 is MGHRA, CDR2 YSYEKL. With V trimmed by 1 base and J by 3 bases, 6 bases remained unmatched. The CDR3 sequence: CASSQGGGRGYEQYF. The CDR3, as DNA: TGCGCCAGCAGCCAAGGTGGGGGGAGGGGCTACGAGCAGTACTTC.

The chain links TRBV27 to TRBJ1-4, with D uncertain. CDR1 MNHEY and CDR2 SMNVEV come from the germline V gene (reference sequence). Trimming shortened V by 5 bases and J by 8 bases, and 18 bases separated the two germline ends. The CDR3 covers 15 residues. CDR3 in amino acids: CASSPLPGLGEKLFF. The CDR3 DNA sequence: TGTGCCAGCAGTCCCCTCCCCGGTCTGGGGGAAAAACTGTTTTTT.

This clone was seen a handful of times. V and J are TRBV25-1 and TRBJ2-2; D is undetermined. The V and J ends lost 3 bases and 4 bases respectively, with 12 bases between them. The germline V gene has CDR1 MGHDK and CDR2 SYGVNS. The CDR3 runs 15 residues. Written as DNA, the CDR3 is TGTGCCAGCAGTGATAGGGCAGGCCGCACCGGGGAGCTGTTTTTT. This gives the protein CASSDRAGRTGELFF.

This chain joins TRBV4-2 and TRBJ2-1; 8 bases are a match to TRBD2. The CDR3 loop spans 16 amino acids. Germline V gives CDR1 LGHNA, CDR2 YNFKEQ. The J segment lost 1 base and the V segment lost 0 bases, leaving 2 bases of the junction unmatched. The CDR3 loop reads CASSQEGGRSYNEQFF. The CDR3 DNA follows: TGTGCCAGCAGCCAAGAGGGCGGGAGGTCCTACAATGAGCAGTTCTTC.

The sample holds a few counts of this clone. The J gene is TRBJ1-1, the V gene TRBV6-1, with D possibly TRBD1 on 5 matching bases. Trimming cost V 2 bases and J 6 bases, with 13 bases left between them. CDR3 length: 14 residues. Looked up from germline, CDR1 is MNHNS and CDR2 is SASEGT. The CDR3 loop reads CASSEWDGGAEAFF. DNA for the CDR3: TGTGCCAGCAGTGAATGGGACGGCGGGGCTGAAGCTTTCTTT.

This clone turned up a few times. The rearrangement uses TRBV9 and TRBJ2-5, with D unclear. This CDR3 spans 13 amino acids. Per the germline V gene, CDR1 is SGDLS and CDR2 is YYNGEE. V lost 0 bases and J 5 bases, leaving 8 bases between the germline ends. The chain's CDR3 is CASSVGVGETQYF. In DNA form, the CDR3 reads TGTGCCAGCAGCGTAGGGGTGGGGGAGACCCAGTACTTC.

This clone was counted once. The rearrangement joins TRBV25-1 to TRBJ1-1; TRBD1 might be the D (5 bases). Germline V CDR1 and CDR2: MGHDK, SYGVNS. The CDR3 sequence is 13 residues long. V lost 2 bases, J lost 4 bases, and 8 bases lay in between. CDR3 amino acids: CASSEQGSTEAFF. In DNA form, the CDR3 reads TGTGCCAGCAGTGAACAGGGAAGCACTGAAGCTTTCTTT.

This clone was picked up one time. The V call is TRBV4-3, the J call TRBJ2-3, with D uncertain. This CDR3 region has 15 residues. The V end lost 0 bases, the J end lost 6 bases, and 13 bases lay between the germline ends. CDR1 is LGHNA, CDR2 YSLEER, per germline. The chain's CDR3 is CASSQDRRRSDTQYF. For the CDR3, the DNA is TGCGCCAGCAGCCAAGATCGTCGTCGGTCCGATACGCAGTATTTT.